This paragraph covers one T cell receptor beta chain sequence. Trimming took off 5 bases at V and 0 bases at J, with 8 bases between the two ends. Germline V lookup: CDR1 SGDLS, CDR2 YYNGEE. CDR3 size: 14 residues. The data belong to a study of shared clonotypes between healthy human individuals. Sequencing was performed with immunoSEQ multiplex PCR; in TCRdb, only in-frame clones are kept and a portion is missing. The table includes some 2,500,000 clones, roughly 93% detected once. This sequence originates from a man younger than 30 in good health. Some clones in this sample may be carry-over from other donors' samples. The rearrangement uses TRBV9 and TRBJ2-2; D remains ambiguous. The sequencing input was naive CD4+ T cells from PBMCs. Subset: CD45RA+ positively selected. The CDR3 reads CASSSFANTGELFF. CDR3 in DNA: TGTGCCAGCAGTTCATTCGCGAACACCGGGGAGCTGTTTTTT.